This T cell receptor beta chain emerged from a study of blood T cell repertoires in COVID-19. At the level of the study: In each case, the material was cDNA or gDNA derived from T cells, B-cell-depleted T cells, or PBMCs.

The authors' processing: Reference gene primer amplification gave estimated nucleated cell counts. Sequencing was performed with immunoSEQ multiplex PCR; in TCRdb, only in-frame clones are kept and a portion is missing. The V and J calls and clone size were taken over from that table, and D and trimming were inferred from the DNA. The sample yields hundreds of thousands of clones, around 87% seen once. This clone came up a few times. Source material: peripheral blood. The TCR was taken from a man in his sixties with acute or convalescent COVID-19.

CDR3 nucleotides: TGTGCCAGCAGCCAAGTGGGGCGGGGGCCCTACGAGCAGTACTTC. As protein: CASSQVGRGPYEQYF. This rearrangement joins TRBV3-1 (or the pseudogene TRBV3-2) to TRBJ2-7, with D maybe TRBD2 (7 bases). This CDR3 region has 15 residues. The germline gives CDR1 LGHDT, CDR2 YNNKEL (reference sequence). Trimming left V 1 base short and J 2 bases short, with 12 bases between.